The 32 T cell receptor beta chains below come from one sample, sequenced in a study of early T cells in non-severe SARS-CoV-2 infection. Each CDR3 protein is one row after TCRdb ran MiXCR on the 5' RACE reads. The data contain approximately 69,000 distinct CDR3 sequences, roughly a tenth of them singletons. What was sequenced was whole blood. The receptors were sampled from an adult who was a healthcare worker with PCR-confirmed SARS-CoV-2 infection or an uninfected control (not recorded which).

This clonotype was detected a few times. In nucleotides, the CDR3 is TGCAGTGCTAGAGATCTTCGCGGAGGCACAGATACGCAGTATTTT. Protein: CSARDLRGGTDTQYF. The chain joins TRBV20-1 to TRBJ2-3, with D unclear. The germline V and J ends were trimmed by 0 bases and 1 base, with 11 bases remaining between them. The CDR3 covers 15 residues. Germline-derived CDR1 and CDR2 are DFQATT and SNEGSKA (reference sequence).

This sequence joins TRBV20-1 and TRBJ2-1; either TRBD1 or TRBD2 may supply D (6 bases each). CDR3 length: 14 residues. Germline V lookup: CDR1 DFQATT, CDR2 SNEGSKA (reference sequence). Trimming cost V 6 bases and J 9 bases, with 21 bases left between them. The chain's CDR3 is CSAPGLVGGGEQFF. CDR3 nucleotides: TGCAGTGCCCCTGGACTGGTGGGGGGCGGTGAGCAGTTCTTC.

This clonotype showed up just a few times. V gene TRBV7-2 combines with J gene TRBJ2-3; 9 nucleotides match TRBD1. The V gene end was trimmed by 1 base and the J gene end by 6 bases; junction bases not matched to a gene: 2. The CDR3 extends over 14 amino acids. From germline, CDR1 is SGHTA and CDR2 FQGNSA. The CDR3 here is CASSLDRGLDTQYF. The CDR3, as DNA: TGTGCCAGCAGCTTAGACAGGGGGCTGGATACGCAGTATTTT.

The rearrangement links TRBV11-3 to TRBJ2-2; TRBD2 might be the D (5 bases). Germline V CDR1 and CDR2: SGHNT, YENEEA. Trimming stripped 5 bases from V and 3 bases from J, with 10 bases between. This CDR3 contains 14 residues. The CDR3 here is CASSMGAYTGELFF. CDR3 sequence (DNA): TGTGCCAGCAGCATGGGAGCCTACACCGGGGAGCTGTTTTTT.

This clonotype was recorded many times. The chain is built from TRBV12-3 or TRBV12-4 and TRBJ1-5; no clear D. This CDR3 comprises 15 residues. Trimming stripped 5 bases from V and 0 bases from J, with 11 bases between. For the CDR3, the DNA is TGTGCCAGCAGTCCCCCCCTGGATAGCAATCAGCCCCAGCATTTT. This sequence encodes CASSPPLDSNQPQHF.

V and J are TRBV4-2 and TRBJ2-3; TRBD2 might be the D (6 bases). CDR1 is LGHNA and CDR2 is YNFKEQ in the germline V gene. This CDR3 comprises 13 residues. V dropped 8 bases and J dropped 0 bases, with 9 bases sitting between them. In DNA form, the CDR3 reads TGTGCCAGCGGGGGGTCTAGCACAGATACGCAGTATTTT. This codes for CASGGSSTDTQYF.

The chain combines TRBV5-1 with TRBJ1-1, with 10 nucleotides matching TRBD1. Germline values: CDR1 SGHRS, CDR2 YFSETQ. The length of the CDR3 is 15 residues. Losses at the gene ends were 0 bases for V and 4 bases for J; bases not matched to a gene: 3. The CDR3 protein is CASSLEGTGVTEAFF. DNA of the CDR3: TGCGCCAGCAGCTTGGAAGGGACAGGGGTCACTGAAGCTTTCTTT.

This clonotype was observed a handful of times. The gene calls are TRBV6-6 and TRBJ2-3, with 8 bases that match TRBD1. CDR1 is MNHNY, CDR2 SVGAGI, per germline (reference sequence). The CDR3 spans 16 residues. The trim removed 6 bases at V and 1 base at J, leaving 9 bases unmatched. The CDR3 is CASRGPGQEGTDTQYF. In DNA form, the CDR3 reads TGTGCCAGCAGAGGACCGGGACAGGAGGGCACAGATACGCAGTATTTT.

The table lists this clonotype with a few counts. Sequence at one end of the junction differs from germline and may be a read error. The chain combines TRBV12-3 or TRBV12-4 with TRBJ2-7, with 7 nucleotides matching TRBD2. The CDR3 consists of 13 residues. The CDR3 sequence is CASSLKRGPFRDF. In DNA, the CDR3 is TGTGCCAGCAGTTTAAAGCGGGGCCCGTTCAGAGACTTC.

This clonotype has at least ten counts. This chain links TRBV29-1 with TRBJ2-1, with TRBD2 matching 11 bases. CDR3 length: 13 amino acids. V dropped 7 bases and J dropped 4; count of bases not matched to a gene: 3. The germline gives CDR1 SQVTM, CDR2 ANQGSEA. The CDR3 reads CSGRLAGYNEQFF. CDR3 sequence (DNA): TGCAGCGGACGACTAGCGGGGTACAATGAGCAGTTCTTC.

V is TRBV20-1 and J is TRBJ2-7; weak D call: TRBD1 (7 bases). Germline CDR1 and CDR2: DFQATT and SNEGSKA (reference sequence). V gave up 7 bases and J gave up 7 bases, with 17 bases separating them. This CDR3 region has 12 residues. This chain's CDR3 is CSGRQGREEQYF. CDR3 DNA sequence: TGCAGTGGACGACAGGGACGGGAGGAGCAGTACTTC.

Only a few counts were recorded for this clonotype. The chain has TRBV7-2 and TRBJ2-7; TRBD2 aligns across 7 bases. The CDR3 consists of 13 residues. CDR1 and CDR2 from the germline V gene are SGHTA and FQGNSA. The V gene end was trimmed by 5 bases and the J gene end by 6 bases; junction bases not matched to a gene: 7. CDR3 sequence reads: CASSIGRTSEQYF. The CDR3 DNA sequence: TGTGCCAGCAGCATAGGAAGGACTAGCGAGCAGTACTTC.

This clonotype was found many times. This rearrangement joins TRBV20-1 to TRBJ2-3; tentatively, D is TRBD2 (6 bases). The CDR3 runs 14 residues. Germline V gene lookup returns CDR1 DFQATT and CDR2 SNEGSKA (reference sequence). V was pared by 5 bases and J by 0 bases, with 12 bases between. The CDR3 bases are TGCAGTGCTCTCCCCGGGACTAGCACAGATACGCAGTATTTT. The encoded protein is CSALPGTSTDTQYF.

CDR3 sequence reads: CASSPGTGKNEQYF. In DNA, the CDR3 is TGTGCCAGCAGCCCGGGGACAGGGAAGAACGAGCAGTACTTC. V is TRBV3-1 and J is TRBJ2-7; 9 bases fit TRBD1. V gave up 4 bases and J gave up 5 bases; unmatched junction bases: 6. The CDR3 is made up of 14 amino acids. Per the germline V gene, CDR1 is LGHDT and CDR2 is YNNKEL (reference sequence).

Ten or more counts support this clonotype. The V and J genes are TRBV3-1 and TRBJ2-2; D gene unclear. The CDR3 is 12 amino acids. In germline, CDR1 is LGHDT, CDR2 YNNKEL (reference sequence). V lost 4 bases, J lost 7 bases, and 7 bases lay in between. Here the CDR3 reads CASSLTIGELFF. CDR3 nucleotide sequence: TGTGCCAGCAGCCTTACAATCGGGGAGCTGTTTTTT.

This clonotype was seen more than once but under ten times. CDR3 sequence (DNA): TGTGCCAGTGCTACTGGGACAGGGTTTACCTACAATGAGCAGTTCTTC. It translates to CASATGTGFTYNEQFF. The genes are TRBV19 and TRBJ2-1, with 9 bases fitting TRBD1. The CDR3 is 16 amino acids. CDR1 and CDR2 from the germline V gene are LNHDA and SQIVND (reference sequence). The V and J ends lost 8 bases and 2 bases, in that order; junction bases with no gene match: 10.

Of note for this clonotype: A read error may explain this, as a much larger clone is one base away. This chain uses TRBV7-2 with TRBJ2-1; D is uncertain. This CDR3 contains 13 residues. The germline gives CDR1 SGHTA, CDR2 FQGNSA. CDR3: CASSYSSCNEQFF. DNA for the CDR3: TGTGCCAGCAGCTACAGCTCCTGCAATGAGCAGTTCTTC.

This clonotype was counted between two and nine times. The chain carries TRBV19 and TRBJ2-5; a weak D match, TRBD2 (5 bases). Between the trimmed V and J ends, which lost 7 bases and 4 bases, there was a span of 13 bases. This CDR3 region has 13 residues. The V gene's germline CDR1 is LNHDA and CDR2 SQIVND (reference sequence). The CDR3 coding sequence is TGTGCCAGTACCCCGATAGGAGGAGAGACCCAGTACTTC. This encodes CASTPIGGETQYF.

The rearrangement uses TRBV5-1 and TRBJ1-2; D call uncertain. V was shortened by 0 bases and J by 7 bases, with 16 bases between the two germline ends. This CDR3 has 15 amino acids. CDR1 SGHRS and CDR2 YFSETQ come from the germline V gene. The CDR3 loop reads CASSLDGPIPGGYTF. CDR3 DNA: TGCGCCAGCAGCTTGGACGGCCCAATCCCCGGTGGCTACACCTTC.

This chain links TRBV2 with TRBJ2-7, with D unresolved. Germline assignment: CDR1 SNHLY and CDR2 FYNNEI. This CDR3 contains 15 residues. V was pared by 1 base and J by 3 bases, with 13 bases between. The CDR3 nucleotides are TGTGCCAGCAGTGAAGTTCGCGCTGGGTACTACGAGCAGTACTTC. Protein product: CASSEVRAGYYEQYF.

This clonotype was observed at least ten times. The rearrangement joins TRBV29-1 to TRBJ2-1; 7 nucleotides match TRBD1. From germline, CDR1 is SQVTM and CDR2 ANQGSEA. The ends lost 5 bases at V and 5 bases at J; junction bases unmatched: 9. This CDR3 comprises 14 residues. CDR3 coding DNA: TGCAGCGTTCACCCACAGGGGTTTAACAATGAGCAGTTCTTC. Protein sequence: CSVHPQGFNNEQFF.

The V gene is TRBV29-1, the J gene TRBJ1-5, with 7 bases fitting TRBD1. The germline V gene has CDR1 SQVTM and CDR2 ANQGSEA. With 7 bases clipped from V and 4 bases from J, the junction kept 4 bases outside the gene matches. The CDR3 runs 12 residues. CDR3 region: CSAQGQNQPQHF. CDR3 DNA sequence: TGCAGCGCCCAGGGACAGAATCAGCCCCAGCATTTT.

The chain has TRBV3-1 and TRBJ1-2; D not certain. The CDR3 consists of 15 residues. Germline assignment: CDR1 LGHDT and CDR2 YNNKEL (reference sequence). The V end lost 1 base, the J end lost 6 bases, and 15 bases lay between the germline ends. CDR3 sequence (DNA): TGTGCCAGCAGCCAAGTAAATCGTCCGCATGATGGCTACACCTTC. Protein: CASSQVNRPHDGYTF.

This clonotype was counted many times. The V call is TRBV7-7, the J call TRBJ1-5; TRBD1 agrees at 7 bases. The CDR3 is 15 amino acids. Germline assignment: CDR1 SSHAT and CDR2 FNYEAQ (reference sequence). The V segment lost 5 bases and the J segment 4 bases; nucleotides outside the gene matches: 8. The CDR3 coding sequence is TGTGCCAGCAGCCAAGGGGGACAGCCAAATCAGCCCCAGCATTTT. Encoded protein: CASSQGGQPNQPQHF.

This clonotype occurred many times. This rearrangement joins TRBV7-8 to TRBJ2-3; 10 nucleotides align to TRBD2. Germline CDR1 SGHVS, CDR2 FQNEAQ. Trimming at V came to 5 bases and at J to 0 bases, leaving 17 bases not matched to a gene. This CDR3 comprises 20 residues. The CDR3 region has the DNA TGTGCCAGCAGCCTCCCTAAGTCAGCGGGAGGGCCATCTAGCACAGATACGCAGTATTTT. Amino acid sequence: CASSLPKSAGGPSSTDTQYF.

This clonotype turned up a few times. The chain links TRBV9 to TRBJ2-2, with TRBD1 matching over 9 bases. Unmatched junction bases numbered 3, after V lost 0 bases and J lost 6 bases. The CDR3 is made up of 15 amino acids. Germline V gene lookup returns CDR1 SGDLS and CDR2 YYNGEE. The CDR3 reads CASSVGQGVAGELFF. The CDR3 DNA is TGTGCCAGCAGCGTAGGACAGGGGGTCGCCGGGGAGCTGTTTTTT.

This clonotype has just a few counts. This chain uses TRBV5-6 with TRBJ2-3; D is perhaps TRBD1 (5 bases). Germline CDR1 SGHDT, CDR2 YYEEEE. The CDR3 totals 16 residues. Trimming removed 0 bases at V and 0 bases at J, with 11 bases between. In nucleotides, the CDR3 is TGTGCCAGCAGCTTGGTGGGGCCTCATAGCACAGATACGCAGTATTTT. It specifies CASSLVGPHSTDTQYF.

This sequence joins TRBV7-9 and TRBJ1-1, with D possibly matching TRBD1 (6 bases). V lost 4 bases and J 13 bases, leaving 16 bases between the germline ends. Germline loops: CDR1 SEHNR, CDR2 FQNEAQ (reference sequence). The CDR3 length is 12 residues. In DNA form, the CDR3 reads TGTGCCAGCAGCTCGACTGGGACACACGGTTTCTTT. Amino acid sequence: CASSSTGTHGFF.

This clonotype was recorded many times. The V and J genes are TRBV11-2 and TRBJ1-5; D gene ambiguous. The CDR3 spans 13 residues. Germline-derived CDR1 and CDR2 are SGHAT and FQNNGV. The V and J ends lost 1 base and 5 bases respectively, with 6 bases between them. The CDR3 sequence is CASSLAQDQPQHF. DNA of the CDR3: TGTGCCAGCAGCTTAGCCCAGGATCAGCCCCAGCATTTT.

This clonotype was seen only a few times. This sequence joins TRBV20-1 and TRBJ2-1, with 7 bases fitting TRBD2. The CDR3 runs to 13 residues. CDR1 and CDR2 (germline): DFQATT, SNEGSKA (reference sequence). The J segment lost 5 bases and the V segment lost 6 bases, leaving 7 bases of the junction unmatched. The CDR3 nucleotides are TGCAGTGCCCCATCCCTAGCGGACAATGAGCAGTTCTTC. This translates into CSAPSLADNEQFF.

This clonotype has more than one count but fewer than ten. The chain is built from TRBV21-1 and TRBJ2-3; no DNA check was done on the table's D call, TRBD1. TRBV21-1 is marked as a pseudogene. The CDR3 consists of 14 residues. The CDR3 DNA reads as TGTGCCAGCAGCAGCGCGAGGGGGACAGATACGCAGTATTTT. It specifies CASSSARGTDTQYF.

This clonotype was counted at least ten times. The gene calls are TRBV5-1 and TRBJ1-3, with D unresolved. CDR3 length: 14 residues. CDR1 and CDR2 (germline): SGHRS, YFSETQ. Trimming shortened V by 0 bases and J by 1 base, and 5 bases separated the two germline ends. CDR3 nucleotide sequence: TGCGCCAGCAGCTTGGGGGCTTCTGGAAACACCATATATTTT. Translation gives CASSLGASGNTIYF.